This TCR beta chain was identified in a study of blood T cell repertoires in COVID-19. Study information: The cDNA or gDNA used as material had been derived from T cells, B-cell-depleted T cells, or PBMCs.

Assay: immunoSEQ multiplex PCR; the TCRdb copy retains only in-frame clones and omits some. The sample records approximately 100,000 clones, 84% being singletons. This clone was counted between two and nine times. CDR3 length: 13 amino acids. Trimming removed 4 bases from V and 5 bases from J; junction bases left unmatched: 5. Germline CDR1 reads SGHRS; CDR2 reads YFSETQ. The chain joins TRBV5-1 to TRBJ1-1, with 7 bases aligning to TRBD1. Sequencing used peripheral blood. The TCR sequence derives from a man in his 60s with acute or convalescent COVID-19. As DNA, the CDR3 is TGCGCCAGCAGCCCCAGGGGGAAAACTGAAGCTTTCTTT. Translating gives CASSPRGKTEAFF.